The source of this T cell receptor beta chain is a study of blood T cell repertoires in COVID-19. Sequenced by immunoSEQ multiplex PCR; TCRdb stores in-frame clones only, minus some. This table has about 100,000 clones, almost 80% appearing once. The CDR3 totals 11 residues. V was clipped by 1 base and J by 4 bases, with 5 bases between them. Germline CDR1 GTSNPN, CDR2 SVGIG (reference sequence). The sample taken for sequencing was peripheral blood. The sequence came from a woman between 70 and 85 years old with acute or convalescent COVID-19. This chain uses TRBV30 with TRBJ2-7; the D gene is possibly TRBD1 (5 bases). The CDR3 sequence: CAWSGQYEQYV. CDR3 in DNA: TGTGCCTGGAGTGGACAGTACGAGCAGTACGTC.